The rows below give T cell receptor beta chains drawn from one sample of a study of metastatic and nonmetastatic thyroid tumors. Using MiXCR, TCRdb reanalyzed the PCR reads. The sample includes about 34,000 clones, about 16% of them seen just once. Sequencing was carried out using blood. These TCRs come from a female donor with papillary thyroid cancer or a benign thyroid nodule (not recorded which). Some clones in this sample may be carry-over from other donors' samples. The CDR3 runs from the conserved cysteine through the conserved F or W. A D gene is named only where the DNA matches it firmly.

V: TRBV7-3
length: 15
D: TRBD2
CDR3: CASSPVAGASYEQYF

V: TRBV28
length: 15
D: TRBD1
CDR3: CASSYRDSLGRGYTF

V: TRBV5-1
length: 15
D: TRBD2
CDR3: CASSLVAGGTDTQYF

V: TRBV18
length: 19
D: TRBD1
CDR3: CASSPGLGTGGPPFDEQFF

V: TRBV15
length: 15
D: NA
CDR3: CATSRDRGIVQPQHF

V: TRBV30
length: 16
D: TRBD1
CDR3: CAWSVGQGALGYGYTF

V: TRBV11-2
length: 14
D: TRBD1
CDR3: CASSLGTGLYEQYF

V: TRBV2
length: 12
D: TRBD1
CDR3: CASRPDRARYTF

V: TRBV28
length: 15
D: TRBD1
CDR3: CASTSPGQGAYEQYF

V: TRBV2
length: 13
D: TRBD1
CDR3: CAARDRVREEQYF

V: TRBV5-4
length: 17
D: NA
CDR3: CASSLPLRGADNYGYTF

V: TRBV12-3/TRBV12-4
length: 14
D: TRBD1
CDR3: CASSHRDRGGEQYF

V: TRBV19
length: 12
D: NA
CDR3: CASKSSNQPQHF

V: TRBV27
length: 13
D: NA
CDR3: CASSLTFLQPQHF

V: TRBV5-4
length: 15
D: TRBD2
CDR3: CASSLDRLAGDEQYF

V: TRBV6-1
length: 15
D: TRBD2
CDR3: CASSETSGGADTQYF

V: TRBV27
length: 15
D: TRBD1
CDR3: CASSSMETGEYEQYF

V: TRBV5-8
length: 16
D: NA
CDR3: CASSSPTGTGNYGYTF